This TCR beta chain was observed in a study of T cell repertoires in cytomegalovirus infection. Turning to the study itself: Matching HLA type, along with CMV infection, was indicated by public TCR beta signatures. Study-level findings and limits: Public TCR beta family frequency separated CMV-and-HLA carriers, including in an independent cohort. HLA-C-restricted, CMV-specific TCR beta clonotypes were dominant ex vivo.

Per germline, CDR1 SGHTA and CDR2 FQGNSA. The CDR3 loop spans 14 amino acids. The V and J ends lost 4 bases and 5 bases, in that order; junction bases with no gene match: 7. About this clonotype: Its target is unknown.

TCRdb itself ran the reads through MiXCR, one entry per CDR3 protein. The repertoire holds around 310,000 distinct CDR3 sequences, with about a sixth as singletons. This clonotype was obtained from a human donor in good health (CMV status not recorded). Some clones in this sample may be carry-over from other donors' samples. The specimen was PBMCs. This chain connects TRBV7-2 to TRBJ2-5; 7 bases fit TRBD1. CDR3 loop: CASSYTGVRETQYF. The CDR3 DNA reads TGTGCCAGCAGCTACACAGGGGTCCGGGAGACCCAGTACTTC.